A single sample is the source of the 7 T cell receptor beta chains below, sequenced in a study of shared clonotypes between healthy human individuals. CD45RO-negative CD8 cells positively selected for CCR7 made up the naive population, which excluded terminally differentiated effector memory CD45RA+ cells. TCRdb's table, derived via immunoSEQ multiplex PCR, lists solely in-frame clones and lacks some. This table has 2 million to 2.5 million clones, just under 95% appearing once. Sequencing was carried out using naive CD8+ T cells sorted from blood. These receptors all stem from a man younger than 35 in good health.

The V call is TRBV25-1, the J call TRBJ1-1; 9 bases align to TRBD1. This CDR3 is 13 amino acids long. The V gene's germline CDR1 is MGHDK and CDR2 SYGVNS. The J segment lost 6 bases and the V segment lost 5 bases, leaving 4 bases of the junction unmatched. In nucleotides, the CDR3 is TGTGCCAGCAGTCCGGGACAGGGCTCTGAAGCTTTCTTT. Translation gives CASSPGQGSEAFF.

Regarding this clone: The same CDR3 can be traced to other DNA sequences in this sample. The chain couples TRBV28 to TRBJ2-7; TRBD1 aligns across 7 bases. V lost 6 bases and J lost 1; bases outside the gene matches: 3. This CDR3 comprises 13 residues. CDR1 and CDR2 from the germline V gene are MDHEN and SYDVKM. In DNA form, the CDR3 reads TGTGCCAGCAGCAGGGGACAGTCCTACGAGCAGTACTTC. As protein: CASSRGQSYEQYF.

V is TRBV11-3 and J is TRBJ2-7, with TRBD1 matching 9 bases. The CDR3 covers 13 residues. V was clipped by 4 bases and J by 6 bases; unmatched bases: 4. CDR1 is SGHNT, CDR2 YENEEA, per germline. This chain's CDR3 is CASSYGTGTEQYF. The DNA for the CDR3 is TGTGCCAGCAGCTACGGGACAGGGACCGAGCAGTACTTC. The full variable domain, its missing parts supplied by reference TRBV11-3 and TRBJ2-7, is EAGVVQSPRYKIIEKKQPVAFWCNPISGHNTLYWYLQNLGQGPELLIRYENEEAVDDSQLPKDRFSAERLKGVDSTLKIQPAELGDSAVYLCASSYGTGTEQYFGPGTRLTVT.

The chain has TRBV14 and TRBJ2-7, with TRBD1 matching 9 bases. With V trimmed by 9 bases and J by 5 bases, 14 bases remained unmatched. The CDR3 covers 15 residues. From germline, CDR1 is SGHDN and CDR2 FVKESK. CDR3 in amino acids: CASGIKWTGANEQYF. Written as DNA, the CDR3 is TGTGCCAGTGGGATTAAGTGGACAGGGGCCAACGAGCAGTACTTC.

The V and J genes are TRBV29-1 and TRBJ2-7; D unclear. V lost 2 bases and J 0 bases, leaving 8 bases between the germline ends. The CDR3 is made up of 13 amino acids. CDR1 SQVTM and CDR2 ANQGSEA come from the germline V gene. The CDR3: CSVESTASYEQYF. The CDR3 nucleotides read TGCAGCGTTGAATCTACGGCCTCCTACGAGCAGTACTTC.

This sequence joins TRBV2 and TRBJ2-7; maybe TRBD1 (6 bases). V gave up 8 bases and J gave up 2 bases, with 19 bases separating them. The CDR3 covers 15 residues. Germline V CDR1 and CDR2: SNHLY, FYNNEI. CDR3 nucleotides: TGTGCCAGCCGGCCGCCGGGACACGTTACCTACGAGCAGTACTTC. Encoded protein: CASRPPGHVTYEQYF.

The CDR3 loop reads CATSRVRDIDQPQHF. The CDR3 DNA follows: TGTGCCACCAGCAGAGTACGGGACATAGATCAGCCCCAGCATTTT. The rearrangement links TRBV15 to TRBJ1-5, with D possibly being TRBD1 (6 bases). The CDR3 totals 15 residues. Trimming removed 1 base at V and 5 bases at J, with 12 bases between. Germline-derived CDR1 and CDR2 are LNHNV and YYDKDF (reference sequence).